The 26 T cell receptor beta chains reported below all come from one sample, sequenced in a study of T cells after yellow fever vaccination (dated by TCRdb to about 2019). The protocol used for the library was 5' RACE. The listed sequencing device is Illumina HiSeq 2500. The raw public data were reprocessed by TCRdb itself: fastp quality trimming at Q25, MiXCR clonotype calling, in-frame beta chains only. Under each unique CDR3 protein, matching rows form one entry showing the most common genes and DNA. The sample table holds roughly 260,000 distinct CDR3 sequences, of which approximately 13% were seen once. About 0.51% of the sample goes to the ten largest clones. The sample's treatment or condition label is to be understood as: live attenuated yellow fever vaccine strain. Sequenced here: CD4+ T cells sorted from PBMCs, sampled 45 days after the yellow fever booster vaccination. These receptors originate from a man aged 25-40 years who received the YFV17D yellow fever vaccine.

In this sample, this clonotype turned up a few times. The CDR3 DNA is TGCAGTGCTTTCGCCCCCGGGGCTGGGGCCAACGTCCTGACTTTC. Its protein product is CSAFAPGAGANVLTF. The V and J genes are TRBV20-1 and TRBJ2-6; tentative D call: TRBD2 (5 bases). Germline-derived CDR1 and CDR2 are DFQATT and SNEGSKA (reference sequence). This CDR3 is built from 15 residues. V lost 5 bases and J lost 2, with 13 bases in between.

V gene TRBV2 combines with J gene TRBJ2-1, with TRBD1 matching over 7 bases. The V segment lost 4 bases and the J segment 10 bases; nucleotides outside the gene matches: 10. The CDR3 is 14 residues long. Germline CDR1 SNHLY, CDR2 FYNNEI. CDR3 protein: CASSVQDRLGEQFF. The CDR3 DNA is TGTGCCAGCAGTGTTCAGGACAGGCTAGGGGAGCAGTTCTTC.

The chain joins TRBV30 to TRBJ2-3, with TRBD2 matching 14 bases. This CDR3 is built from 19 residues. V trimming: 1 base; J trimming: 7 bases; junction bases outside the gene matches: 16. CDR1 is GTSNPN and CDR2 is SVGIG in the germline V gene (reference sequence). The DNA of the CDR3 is TGTGCCTGGAGTGCGACCGGGACTAGCGGGAGAGCCTTGACTTATACGCAGTATTTT. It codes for CAWSATGTSGRALTYTQYF.

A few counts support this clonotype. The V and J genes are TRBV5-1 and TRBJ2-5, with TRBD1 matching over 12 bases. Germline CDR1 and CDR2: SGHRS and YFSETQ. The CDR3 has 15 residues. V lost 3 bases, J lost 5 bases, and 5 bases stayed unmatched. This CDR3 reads CASSSSGTGGETQYF. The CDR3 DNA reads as TGCGCCAGCAGCTCCTCCGGGACAGGGGGCGAGACCCAGTACTTC.

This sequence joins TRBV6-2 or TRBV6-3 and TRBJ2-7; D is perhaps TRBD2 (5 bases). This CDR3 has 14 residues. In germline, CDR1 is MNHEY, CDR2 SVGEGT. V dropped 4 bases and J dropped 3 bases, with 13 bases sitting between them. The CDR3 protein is CASSSAERIYEQYF. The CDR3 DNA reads TGTGCCAGCAGTTCGGCGGAGCGGATCTACGAGCAGTACTTC.

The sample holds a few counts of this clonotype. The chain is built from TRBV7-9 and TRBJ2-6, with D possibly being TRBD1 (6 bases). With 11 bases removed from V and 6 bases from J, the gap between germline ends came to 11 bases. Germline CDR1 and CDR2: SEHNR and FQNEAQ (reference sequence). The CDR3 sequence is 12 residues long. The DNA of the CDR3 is TGTGCCTGGGCAGGGGCGGCCAACGTCCTGACTTTC. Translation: CAWAGAANVLTF.

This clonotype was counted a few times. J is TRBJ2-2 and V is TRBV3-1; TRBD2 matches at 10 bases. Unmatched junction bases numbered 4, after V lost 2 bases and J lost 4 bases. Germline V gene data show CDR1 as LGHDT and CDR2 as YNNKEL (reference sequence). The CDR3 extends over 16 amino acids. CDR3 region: CASSQTSGISTGELFF. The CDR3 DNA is TGTGCCAGCAGCCAAACTAGCGGGATTTCCACCGGGGAGCTGTTTTTT.

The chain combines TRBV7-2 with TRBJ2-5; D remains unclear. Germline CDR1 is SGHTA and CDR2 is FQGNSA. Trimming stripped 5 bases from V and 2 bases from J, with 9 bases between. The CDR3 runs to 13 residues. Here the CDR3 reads CASSKNRQETQYF. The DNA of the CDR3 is TGTGCCAGCAGCAAGAACCGGCAAGAGACCCAGTACTTC.

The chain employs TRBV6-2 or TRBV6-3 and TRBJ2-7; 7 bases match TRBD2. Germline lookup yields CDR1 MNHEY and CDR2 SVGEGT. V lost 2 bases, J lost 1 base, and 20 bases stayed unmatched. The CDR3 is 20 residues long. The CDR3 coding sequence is TGTGCCAGCAGTTACCGAGTTAGGCCCCAGTCTTCGGGGGGATCCTACGAGCAGTACTTC. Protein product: CASSYRVRPQSSGGSYEQYF.

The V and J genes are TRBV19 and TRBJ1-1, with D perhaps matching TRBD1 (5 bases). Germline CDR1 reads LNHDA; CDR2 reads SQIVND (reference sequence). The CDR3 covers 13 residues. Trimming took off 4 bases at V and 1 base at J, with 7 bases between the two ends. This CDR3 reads CASSTTGNTEAFF. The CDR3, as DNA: TGTGCCAGTAGTACAACAGGGAACACTGAAGCTTTCTTT.

The CDR3 DNA is TGCAGCGTTGCGGGGAGTTACGAGCAGTACTTC. Encoded protein: CSVAGSYEQYF. This chain connects TRBV29-1 to TRBJ2-7; TRBD2 is a possible D gene (5 bases). This CDR3 is built from 11 residues. CDR1 SQVTM and CDR2 ANQGSEA come from the germline V gene. V was shortened by 4 bases and J by 4 bases, with 8 bases between the two germline ends.

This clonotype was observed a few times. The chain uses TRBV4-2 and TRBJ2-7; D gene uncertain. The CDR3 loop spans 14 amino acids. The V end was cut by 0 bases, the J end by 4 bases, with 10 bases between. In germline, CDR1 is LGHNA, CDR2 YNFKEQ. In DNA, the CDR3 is TGTGCCAGCAGCCAAGACTGGCAGGCTTACGAGCAGTACTTC. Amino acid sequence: CASSQDWQAYEQYF.

The DNA of the CDR3 is TGTGCCAGCAGCTTTCGACAGAAAGAGACCCAGTACTTC. It translates to CASSFRQKETQYF. J is TRBJ2-5 and V is TRBV7-2, with TRBD1 as a possible D gene (5 bases). CDR1 SGHTA and CDR2 FQGNSA come from the germline V gene. V lost 3 bases and J 3 bases, leaving 8 bases between the germline ends. The CDR3 length is 13 residues.

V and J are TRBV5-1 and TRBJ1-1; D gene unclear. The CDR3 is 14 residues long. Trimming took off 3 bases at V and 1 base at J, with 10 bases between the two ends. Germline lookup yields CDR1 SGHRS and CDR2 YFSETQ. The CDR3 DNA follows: TGCGCCAGCAGCTCTGACCCCGGGAACACTGAAGCTTTCTTT. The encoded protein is CASSSDPGNTEAFF.

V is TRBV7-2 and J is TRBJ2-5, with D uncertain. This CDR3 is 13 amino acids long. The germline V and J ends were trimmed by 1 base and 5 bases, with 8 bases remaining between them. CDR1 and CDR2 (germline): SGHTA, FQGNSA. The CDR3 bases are TGTGCCAGCAGCTTAGAGCCTTGGGAGACCCAGTACTTC. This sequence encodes CASSLEPWETQYF.

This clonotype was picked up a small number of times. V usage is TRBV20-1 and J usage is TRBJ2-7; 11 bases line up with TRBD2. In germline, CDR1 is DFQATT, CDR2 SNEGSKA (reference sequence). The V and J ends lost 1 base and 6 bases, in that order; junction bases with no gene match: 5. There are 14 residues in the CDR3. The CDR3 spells CSARVSGRAAEQYF. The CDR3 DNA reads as TGCAGTGCTAGAGTTAGCGGGAGGGCCGCCGAGCAGTACTTC.

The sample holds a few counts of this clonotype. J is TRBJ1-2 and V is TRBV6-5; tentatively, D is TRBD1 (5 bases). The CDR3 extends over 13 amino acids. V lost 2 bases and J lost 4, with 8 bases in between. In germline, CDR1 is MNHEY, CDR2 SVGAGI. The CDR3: CASSYGGGYGYTF. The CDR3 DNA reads TGTGCCAGCAGTTACGGGGGAGGCTATGGCTACACCTTC.

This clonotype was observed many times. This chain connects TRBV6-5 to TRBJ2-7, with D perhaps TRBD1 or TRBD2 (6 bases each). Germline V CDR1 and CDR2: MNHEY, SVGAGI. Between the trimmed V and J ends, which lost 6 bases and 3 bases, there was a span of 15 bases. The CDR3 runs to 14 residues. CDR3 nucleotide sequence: TGTGCCAGCAGCTTATTAGCGGACAGCTACGAGCAGTACTTC. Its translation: CASSLLADSYEQYF.

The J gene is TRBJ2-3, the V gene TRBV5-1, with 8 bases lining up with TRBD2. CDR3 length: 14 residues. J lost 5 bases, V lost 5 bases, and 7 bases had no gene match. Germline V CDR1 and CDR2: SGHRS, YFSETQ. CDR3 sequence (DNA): TGCGCCAGCAGAATAGCGGGACGCGGAGATACGCAGTATTTT. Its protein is CASRIAGRGDTQYF.

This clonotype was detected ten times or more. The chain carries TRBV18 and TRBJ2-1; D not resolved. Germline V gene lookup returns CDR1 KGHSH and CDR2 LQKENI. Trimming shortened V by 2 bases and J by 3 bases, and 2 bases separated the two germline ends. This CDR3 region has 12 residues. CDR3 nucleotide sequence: TGTGCCAGCTCACCAGACTACAATGAGCAGTTCTTC. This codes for CASSPDYNEQFF.

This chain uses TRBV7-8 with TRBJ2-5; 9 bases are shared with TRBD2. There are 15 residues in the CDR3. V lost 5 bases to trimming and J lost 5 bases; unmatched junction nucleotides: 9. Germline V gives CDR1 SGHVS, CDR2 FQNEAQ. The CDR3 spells CASSTGTSRLETQYF. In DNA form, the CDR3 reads TGTGCCAGCAGCACAGGGACTAGCCGTTTGGAGACCCAGTACTTC. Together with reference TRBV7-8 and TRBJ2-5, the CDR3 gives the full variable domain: GAGVSQSPRYKVAKRGQDVALRCDPISGHVSLFWYQQALGQGPEFLTYFQNEAQLDKSGLPSDRFFAERPEGSVSTLKIQRTQQEDSAVYLCASSTGTSRLETQYFGPGTRLLVL.

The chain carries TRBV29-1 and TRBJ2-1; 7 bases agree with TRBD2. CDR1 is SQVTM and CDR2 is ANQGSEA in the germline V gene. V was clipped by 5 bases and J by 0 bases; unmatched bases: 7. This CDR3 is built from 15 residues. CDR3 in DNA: TGCAGCGTTTATAGCGGGCCCAGCTCCTACAATGAGCAGTTCTTC. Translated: CSVYSGPSSYNEQFF.

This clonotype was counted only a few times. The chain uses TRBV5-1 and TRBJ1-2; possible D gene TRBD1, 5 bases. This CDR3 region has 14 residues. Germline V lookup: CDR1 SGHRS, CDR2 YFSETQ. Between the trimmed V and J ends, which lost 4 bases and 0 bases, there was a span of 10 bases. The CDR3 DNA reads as TGCGCCAGCAGCGGGACCCATTCTAACTATGGCTACACCTTC. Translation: CASSGTHSNYGYTF.

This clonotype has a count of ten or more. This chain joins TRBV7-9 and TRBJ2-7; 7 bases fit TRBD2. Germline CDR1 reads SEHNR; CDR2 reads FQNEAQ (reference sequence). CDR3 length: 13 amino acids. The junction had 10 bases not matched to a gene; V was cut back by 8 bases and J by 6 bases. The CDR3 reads CASGAGTTAEQYF. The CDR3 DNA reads TGTGCCAGCGGGGCTGGGACTACCGCCGAGCAGTACTTC.

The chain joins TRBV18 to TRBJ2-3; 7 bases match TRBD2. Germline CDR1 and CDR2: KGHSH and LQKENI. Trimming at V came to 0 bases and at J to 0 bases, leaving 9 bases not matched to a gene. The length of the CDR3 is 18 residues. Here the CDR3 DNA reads TGTGCCAGCTCACCACCGCAGCCGGGAGGCACTAGCACAGATACGCAGTATTTT. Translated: CASSPPQPGGTSTDTQYF. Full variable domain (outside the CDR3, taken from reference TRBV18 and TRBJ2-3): NAGVMQNPRHLVRRRGQEARLRCSPMKGHSHVYWYRQLPEEGLKFMVYLQKENIIDESGMPKERFSAEFPKEGPSILRIQQVVRGDSAAYFCASSPPQPGGTSTDTQYFGPGTRLTVL.

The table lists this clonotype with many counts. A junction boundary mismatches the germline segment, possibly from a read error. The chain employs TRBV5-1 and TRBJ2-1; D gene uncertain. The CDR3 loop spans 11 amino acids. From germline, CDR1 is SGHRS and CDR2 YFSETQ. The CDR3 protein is CASSLANEQFF. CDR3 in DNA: TGTGCCAGCAGCTTAGCTAATGAGCAGTTCTTC.